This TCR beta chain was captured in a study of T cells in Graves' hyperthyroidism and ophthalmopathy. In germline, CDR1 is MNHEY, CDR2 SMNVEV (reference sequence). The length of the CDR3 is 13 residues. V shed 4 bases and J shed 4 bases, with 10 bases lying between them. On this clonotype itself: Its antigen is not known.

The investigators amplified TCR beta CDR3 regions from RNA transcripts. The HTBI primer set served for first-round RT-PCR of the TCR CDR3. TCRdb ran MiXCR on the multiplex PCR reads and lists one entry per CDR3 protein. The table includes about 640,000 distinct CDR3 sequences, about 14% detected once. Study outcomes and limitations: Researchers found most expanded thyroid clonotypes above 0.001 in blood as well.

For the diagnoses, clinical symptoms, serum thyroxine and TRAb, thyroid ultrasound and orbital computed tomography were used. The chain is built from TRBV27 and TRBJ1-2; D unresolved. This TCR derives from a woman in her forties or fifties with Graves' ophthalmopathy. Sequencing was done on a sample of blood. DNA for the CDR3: TGTGCCAGCAGTTACGGCATCCTCTATGGCTACACCTTC. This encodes CASSYGILYGYTF.